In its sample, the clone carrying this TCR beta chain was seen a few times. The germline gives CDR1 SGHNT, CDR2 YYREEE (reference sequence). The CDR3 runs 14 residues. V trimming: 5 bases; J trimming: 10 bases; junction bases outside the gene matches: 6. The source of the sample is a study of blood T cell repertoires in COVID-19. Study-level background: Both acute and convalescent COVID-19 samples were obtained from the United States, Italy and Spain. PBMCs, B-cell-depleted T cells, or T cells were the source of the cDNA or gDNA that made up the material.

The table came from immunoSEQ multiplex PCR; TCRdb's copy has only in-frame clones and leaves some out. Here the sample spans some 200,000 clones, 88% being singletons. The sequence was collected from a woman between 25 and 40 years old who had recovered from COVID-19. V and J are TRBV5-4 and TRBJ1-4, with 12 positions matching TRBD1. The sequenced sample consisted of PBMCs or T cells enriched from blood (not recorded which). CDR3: CASSPGQGAVKLFF. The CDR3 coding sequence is TGTGCCAGCAGTCCGGGACAGGGGGCTGTAAAACTGTTTTTT.